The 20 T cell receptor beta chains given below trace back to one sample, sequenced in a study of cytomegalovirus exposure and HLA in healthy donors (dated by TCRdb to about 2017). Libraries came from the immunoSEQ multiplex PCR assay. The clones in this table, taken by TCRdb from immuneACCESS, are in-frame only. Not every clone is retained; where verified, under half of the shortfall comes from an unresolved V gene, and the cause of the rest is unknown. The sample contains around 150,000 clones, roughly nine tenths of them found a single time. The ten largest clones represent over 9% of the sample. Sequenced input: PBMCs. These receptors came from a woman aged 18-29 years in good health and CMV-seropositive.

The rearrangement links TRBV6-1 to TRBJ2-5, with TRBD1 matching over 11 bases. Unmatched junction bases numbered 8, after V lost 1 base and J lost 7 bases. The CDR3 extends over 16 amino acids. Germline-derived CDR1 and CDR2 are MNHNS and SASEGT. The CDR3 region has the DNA TGTGCCAGCAGTGAAGTGGACAGGGGGCGCGGGAGGACCCAGTACTTC. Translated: CASSEVDRGRGRTQYF.

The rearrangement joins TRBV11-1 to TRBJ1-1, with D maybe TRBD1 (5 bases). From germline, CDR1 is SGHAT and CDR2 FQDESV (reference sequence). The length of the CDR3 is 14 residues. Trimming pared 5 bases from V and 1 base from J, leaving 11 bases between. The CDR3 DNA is TGTGCCAGCAGCCCAGGGTTAGCGAACACTGAAGCTTTCTTT. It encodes CASSPGLANTEAFF.

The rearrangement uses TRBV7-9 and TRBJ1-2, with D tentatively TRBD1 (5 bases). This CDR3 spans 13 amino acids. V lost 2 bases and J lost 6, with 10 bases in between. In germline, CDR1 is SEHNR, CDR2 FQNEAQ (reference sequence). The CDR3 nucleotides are TGTGCCAGCAGCTTAATGGAGGGGCATGGCTACACCTTC. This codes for CASSLMEGHGYTF.

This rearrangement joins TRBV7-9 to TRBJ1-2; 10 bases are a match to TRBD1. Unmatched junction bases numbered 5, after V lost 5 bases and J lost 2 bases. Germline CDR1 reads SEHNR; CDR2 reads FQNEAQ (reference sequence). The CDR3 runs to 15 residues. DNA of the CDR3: TGTGCCAGCAGCCCCGGACAGGGGGTGAACTATGGCTACACCTTC. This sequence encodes CASSPGQGVNYGYTF.

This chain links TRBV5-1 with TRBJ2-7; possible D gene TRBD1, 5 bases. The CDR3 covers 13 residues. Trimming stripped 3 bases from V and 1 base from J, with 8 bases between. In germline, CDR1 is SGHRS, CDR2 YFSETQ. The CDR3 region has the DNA TGCGCCAGCAGCTGGCAGGGATCCTACGAGCAGTACTTC. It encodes CASSWQGSYEQYF.

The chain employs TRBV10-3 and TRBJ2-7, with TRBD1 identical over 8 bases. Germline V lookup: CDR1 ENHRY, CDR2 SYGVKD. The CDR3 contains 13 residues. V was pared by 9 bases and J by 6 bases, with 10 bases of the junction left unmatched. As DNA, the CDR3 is TGTGCCATAAGCTTAGACAGGGGAGGCGAGCAGTACTTC. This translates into CAISLDRGGEQYF.

The CDR3 is CASMGSTLNQPQHF. CDR3 coding DNA: TGTGCCAGCATGGGCAGCACACTCAATCAGCCCCAGCATTTT. The chain uses TRBV2 and TRBJ1-5; D unresolved. The CDR3 runs to 14 residues. Per the germline V gene, CDR1 is SNHLY and CDR2 is FYNNEI. The V and J ends lost 7 bases and 3 bases respectively, with 13 bases between them. Looking up the rest from reference TRBV2 and TRBJ1-5 gives the full variable domain: EPEVTQTPSHQVTQMGQEVILRCVPISNHLYFYWYRQILGQKVEFLVSFYNNEISEKSEIFDDQFSVERPDGSNFTLKIRSTKLEDSAMYFCASMGSTLNQPQHFGDGTRLSIL.

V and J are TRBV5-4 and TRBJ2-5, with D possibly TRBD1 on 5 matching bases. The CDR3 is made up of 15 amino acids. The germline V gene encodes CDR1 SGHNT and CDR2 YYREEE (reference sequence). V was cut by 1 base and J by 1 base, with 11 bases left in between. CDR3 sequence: CASSLWGRGQETQYF. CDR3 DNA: TGTGCCAGCAGCTTGTGGGGCAGAGGCCAAGAGACCCAGTACTTC.

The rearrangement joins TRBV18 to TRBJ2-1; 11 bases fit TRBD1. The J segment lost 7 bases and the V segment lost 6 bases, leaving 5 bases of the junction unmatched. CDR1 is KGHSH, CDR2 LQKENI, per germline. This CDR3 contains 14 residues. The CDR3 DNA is TGTGCCAGCTCCCATGGACAGGGGGCAAATGAGCAGTTCTTC. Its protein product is CASSHGQGANEQFF.

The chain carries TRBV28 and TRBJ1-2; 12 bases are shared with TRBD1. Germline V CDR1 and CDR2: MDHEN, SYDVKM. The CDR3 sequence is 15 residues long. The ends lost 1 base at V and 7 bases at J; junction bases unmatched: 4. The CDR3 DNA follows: TGTGCCAGCAGTTTATTGATGGGACAGGGGGCTGGCTACACCTTC. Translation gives CASSLLMGQGAGYTF.

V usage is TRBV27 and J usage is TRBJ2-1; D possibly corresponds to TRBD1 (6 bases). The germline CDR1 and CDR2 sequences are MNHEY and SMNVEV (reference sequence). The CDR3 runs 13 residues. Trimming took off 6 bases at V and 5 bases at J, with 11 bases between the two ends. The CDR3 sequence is CASSHRQDNEQFF. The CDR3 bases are TGTGCCAGCAGCCACAGACAGGACAATGAGCAGTTCTTC.

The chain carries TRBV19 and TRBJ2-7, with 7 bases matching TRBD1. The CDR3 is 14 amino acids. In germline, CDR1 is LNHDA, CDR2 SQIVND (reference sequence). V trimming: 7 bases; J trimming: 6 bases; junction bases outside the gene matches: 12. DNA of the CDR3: TGTGCCAGTACCGAAACGGGACAGACCGGCGAGCAGTACTTC. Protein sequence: CASTETGQTGEQYF.

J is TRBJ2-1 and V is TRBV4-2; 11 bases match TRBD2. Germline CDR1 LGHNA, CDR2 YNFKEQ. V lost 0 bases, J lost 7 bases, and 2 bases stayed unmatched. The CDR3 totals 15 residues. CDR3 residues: CASSQETSGRNEQFF. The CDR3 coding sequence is TGTGCCAGCAGCCAAGAAACTAGCGGGAGAAATGAGCAGTTCTTC.

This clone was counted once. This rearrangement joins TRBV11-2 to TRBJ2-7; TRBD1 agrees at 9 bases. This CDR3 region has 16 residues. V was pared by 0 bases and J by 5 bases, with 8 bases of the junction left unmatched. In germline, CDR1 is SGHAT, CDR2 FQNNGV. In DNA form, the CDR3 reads TGTGCCAGCAGCTTAGATCCCCGGACAGGGGAACACGAGCAGTACTTC. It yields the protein CASSLDPRTGEHEQYF.

DNA for the CDR3: TGTGCCACCAGCAGACCCGGGTCCGTAACAGATACGCAGTATTTT. Translating gives CATSRPGSVTDTQYF. The rearrangement links TRBV15 to TRBJ2-3; D is unresolved. Germline V gene data show CDR1 as LNHNV and CDR2 as YYDKDF (reference sequence). The germline V and J ends were trimmed by 2 bases and 3 bases, with 12 bases remaining between them. This CDR3 has 15 residues.

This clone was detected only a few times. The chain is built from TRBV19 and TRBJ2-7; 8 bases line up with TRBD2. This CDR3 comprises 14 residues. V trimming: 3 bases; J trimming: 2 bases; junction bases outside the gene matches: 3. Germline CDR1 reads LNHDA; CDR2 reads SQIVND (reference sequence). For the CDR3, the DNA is TGTGCCAGTAGTATTGGGACTAGGGCCTACGAGCAGTACTTC. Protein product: CASSIGTRAYEQYF.

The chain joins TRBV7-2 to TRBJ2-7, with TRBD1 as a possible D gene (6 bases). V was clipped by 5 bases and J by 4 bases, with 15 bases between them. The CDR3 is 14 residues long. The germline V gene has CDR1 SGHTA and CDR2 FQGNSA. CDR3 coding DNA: TGTGCCAGCAGCACTTACAGGGAAGGGTACGAGCAGTACTTC. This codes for CASSTYREGYEQYF.

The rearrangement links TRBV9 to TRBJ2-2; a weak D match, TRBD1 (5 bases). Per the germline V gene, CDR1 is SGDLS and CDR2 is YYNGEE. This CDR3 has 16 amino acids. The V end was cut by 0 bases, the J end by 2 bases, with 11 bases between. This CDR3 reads CASSVGVGANTGELFF. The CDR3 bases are TGTGCCAGCAGCGTAGGCGTAGGGGCAAACACCGGGGAGCTGTTTTTT.

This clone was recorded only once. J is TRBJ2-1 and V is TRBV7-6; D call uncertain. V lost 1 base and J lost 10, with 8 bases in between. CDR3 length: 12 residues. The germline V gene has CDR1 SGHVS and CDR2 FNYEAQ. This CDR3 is CASSLGNSEQFF. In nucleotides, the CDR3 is TGTGCCAGCAGCTTAGGTAATTCCGAGCAGTTCTTC.

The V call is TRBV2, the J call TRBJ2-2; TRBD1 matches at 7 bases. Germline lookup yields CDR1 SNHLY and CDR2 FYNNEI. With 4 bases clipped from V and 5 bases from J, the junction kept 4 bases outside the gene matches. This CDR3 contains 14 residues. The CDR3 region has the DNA TGTGCCAGCAGTGCCTTGACAGGGACCGGGGAGCTGTTTTTT. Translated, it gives CASSALTGTGELFF.